This TCR beta chain stems from a study of blood T cell repertoires in COVID-19. The overall study: The study drew acute and convalescent COVID-19 samples from the United States, Italy and Spain.

Measured with immunoSEQ multiplex PCR; TCRdb has only the in-frame clones, and not every one. The repertoire includes about 150,000 clones, 80% of them detected once, and roughly 0.6% sits in the top ten. Germline-derived CDR1 and CDR2 are LGHNA and YNFKEQ. CDR3 length equals 12 residues. V gave up 4 bases and J gave up 2 bases, with 5 bases separating them. This sequence joins TRBV4-2 and TRBJ1-2; no clear D. Sequencing was done on a sample of peripheral blood. This receptor was obtained from a man between 60 and 70 years old with acute or convalescent COVID-19. This CDR3 is CASSLLNYGYTF. DNA of the CDR3: TGTGCCAGCAGCCTCCTCAACTATGGCTACACCTTC.